This T cell receptor beta chain was sequenced during a study of blood T cell repertoires in COVID-19. Germline-derived CDR1 and CDR2 are LGHDT and YNNKEL (reference sequence). Between the trimmed V and J ends, which lost 7 bases and 1 base, there was a span of 13 bases. The CDR3 contains 14 residues. The method was immunoSEQ multiplex PCR; TCRdb's version includes in-frame clones alone and lacks a portion of them. The repertoire holds about 110,000 clones, with more than 75% as singletons. The source of this sequence is a woman aged 45-65 years with acute or convalescent COVID-19. The specimen sequenced was peripheral blood. The rearrangement uses TRBV3-1 (or the pseudogene TRBV3-2) and TRBJ1-1, with a tentative D call TRBD1 (5 bases). CDR3 DNA sequence: TGTGCCAGCACCCCCTGGAGGGGGAACACTGAAGCTTTCTTT. This sequence encodes CASTPWRGNTEAFF.